This TCR beta chain was documented in a study of T cell responses to AZD1222 COVID-19 vaccine. Sequencing was performed with immunoSEQ multiplex PCR; in TCRdb, only in-frame clones are kept and a portion is missing. Seen here are some 150,000 clones, about nine tenths observed once, and the top ten hold 3% to 3.5%. CDR3 length: 14 amino acids. CDR1 SNHLY and CDR2 FYNNEI come from the germline V gene. Trimming removed 1 base at V and 6 bases at J, with 12 bases between. The clonotype was recovered from an adult in good health. The chain couples TRBV2 to TRBJ1-1; tentatively, D is TRBD1 (5 bases). Sequences were derived from peripheral blood, sampled on day 0 of AZD1222 vaccination. CDR3 in amino acids: CASSEGGTRAEAFF. The CDR3 DNA sequence: TGTGCCAGCAGTGAAGGGGGGACTCGGGCTGAAGCTTTCTTT.